A selection of T cell receptor beta chains follows, all from one sample in a study of blood T cell repertoires in COVID-19. The data were produced by immunoSEQ multiplex PCR, yet TCRdb's version contains in-frame clones alone and is incomplete. The table includes 68,000 or so clones, roughly 87% detected once. Source material: peripheral blood. The receptors derive from a woman aged 50 to 65 with COVID-19, enrolled during active disease. Each CDR3 is given with its conserved first and last residue. D genes are given only for firm matches. Where a row states a size, it is once, few, many or the class of an expanded clone; other rows omit it.

D,size,J,V,DNA,CDR3
TRBD2,NA,TRBJ2-2,TRBV9,TGTGCCAGCAGCGGGGGACTAGTACCCGGGGAGCTGTTTTTT,CASSGGLVPGELFF
NA,NA,TRBJ1-3,TRBV5-1,TGCGCCAGCAGCTTGGTCCCTACAGACACCATATATTTT,CASSLVPTDTIYF
TRBD2,NA,TRBJ2-1,TRBV19,TGTGCCAGTAGTATACTAGCGGGAAGCAATGAGCAGTTCTTC,CASSILAGSNEQFF
TRBD1,NA,TRBJ1-4,TRBV2,TGTGCCAGCATCAAGGACAGGGGAACTAATGAAAAACTGTTTTTT,CASIKDRGTNEKLFF
NA,NA,TRBJ1-1,TRBV30,TGTGCCTGGACCGCAGGGGCGAGGAACACTGAAGCTTTCTTT,CAWTAGARNTEAFF
NA,few,TRBJ2-5,TRBV7-8,TGTGCCAGCAGCCGAAAAGGGGCCCCCGCCTTTGAGACCCAGTACTTC,CASSRKGAPAFETQYF
TRBD1,NA,TRBJ1-6,TRBV19,TGTGCCAGTACTCCGCATACGGGACAGGGAGTAAAGTCACCCCTCCACTTT,CASTPHTGQGVKSPLHF
NA,once,TRBJ1-6,TRBV10-3,TGTGCCATCAGTGCAGGGTTGAATTCACCCCTCCACTTT,CAISAGLNSPLHF
NA,NA,TRBJ1-1,TRBV18,TGTGCCAGCTCACCGATGGACGGGATGAACACTGAAGCTTTCTTT,CASSPMDGMNTEAFF
NA,NA,TRBJ2-2,TRBV11-1,TGTGCCAGCAGCCTGAGCACCGGGGAGCTGTTTTTT,CASSLSTGELFF
TRBD1,few,TRBJ1-1,TRBV7-3,TGTGCCAGCAGCCCGGACAGGGGGCGGGTTGAGGCAGCTTTCTTT,CASSPDRGRVEAAFF
TRBD1,NA,TRBJ2-7,TRBV5-6,TGTGCCAGCAGCGACAGGGTGAGCGAGCAGTACTTC,CASSDRVSEQYF
NA,once,TRBJ2-2,TRBV11-2,TGTGCCAGCAGCACACACAGGGTTGGGGAGCTGTTTTTT,CASSTHRVGELFF
TRBD1,NA,TRBJ2-1,TRBV29-1,TGCAGTTCTCAAGGAAGGGGGCCCGAAATATCCCCTTCCTTCTTC,CSSQGRGPEISPSFF
NA,NA,TRBJ2-7,TRBV3-1/TRBV3-2,TGTGCCAGCAGCCAAGCCGGGAGACAGGGATTGGTCGAGCAGTACTTC,CASSQAGRQGLVEQYF
TRBD2,NA,TRBJ2-1,TRBV7-3,TGTGCCAGCAGCCCAACCCCGGGACTAGCGGGAGTTGAGCAGTTCTTC,CASSPTPGLAGVEQFF
TRBD2,once,TRBJ2-1,TRBV4-1,TGCGCCAGCAGCCAGGCGGGGACTAGCGCTAATGAGCAGTTCTTC,CASSQAGTSANEQFF
TRBD2,NA,TRBJ2-2,TRBV5-1,TGCGCCAGCAGCCGGGGAGGGCCGGCCGGGGAGCTGTTTTTT,CASSRGGPAGELFF
TRBD1,NA,TRBJ2-7,TRBV28,TGTGCCAGCAGTACCCGACAGGGAGCCTACGAGCAGTACTTC,CASSTRQGAYEQYF
TRBD2,NA,TRBJ2-7,TRBV10-3,TGTGCCATCAGTGAGACCCCCGGGACTAGCGACGAGCAGTACTTC,CAISETPGTSDEQYF
NA,few,TRBJ2-2,TRBV18,TGTGCCAGCTCACCACCGGGGAGCGGGGAGCTGTTTTTT,CASSPPGSGELFF
NA,NA,TRBJ2-3,TRBV5-1,TGCGCCAGCAGCTTGGACGGTACTAGCACAGATACGCAGTATTTT,CASSLDGTSTDTQYF
NA,NA,TRBJ2-3,TRBV2,TGTGCCAGCAGCCGGGACTTGCCCCCCGATACGCAGTATTTT,CASSRDLPPDTQYF
TRBD1,NA,TRBJ2-2,TRBV7-9,TGTGCCAGCAGTTCCGGACAGGGGGAGGTCGGGGAGCTGTTTTTT,CASSSGQGEVGELFF
TRBD2,NA,TRBJ2-3,TRBV3-1/TRBV3-2,TGTGCCAGCAGCCAGCCTAGCGGGGTCGGAGATACGCAGTATTTT,CASSQPSGVGDTQYF
TRBD1,NA,TRBJ1-5,TRBV19,TGTGCCAGTAGTCTGGGTGGACAGGTGGGCAGTCAGCCCCAGCATTTT,CASSLGGQVGSQPQHF
NA,NA,TRBJ1-3,TRBV28,TGTGCCAGCAGTGAACTTGACAGCTCTGGAAACACCATATATTTT,CASSELDSSGNTIYF
TRBD2,NA,TRBJ2-7,TRBV28,TGTGCCAGCAGTTCCCTAGCGGGAGATGTCTCTTACGAGCAGTACTTC,CASSSLAGDVSYEQYF
TRBD1,NA,TRBJ2-7,TRBV5-1,TGCGCCAGCAGCCAAACGACAGGGTACGAGCAGTACTTC,CASSQTTGYEQYF
TRBD1,NA,TRBJ2-7,TRBV28,TGTGCCAGCAGCCTGGTTGGACAGGGGTCAAGCTACGAGCAGTACTTC,CASSLVGQGSSYEQYF
NA,NA,TRBJ1-4,TRBV5-1,TGCGCCAGCAGCTTGTCCGGACAGATAAATGAAAAACTGTTTTTT,CASSLSGQINEKLFF
NA,NA,TRBJ1-5,TRBV19,TGTGCCAGTAGGGCGGGGGAATTCATCAATCAGCCCCAGCATTTT,CASRAGEFINQPQHF
TRBD1,NA,TRBJ1-5,TRBV19,TGTGCCAGTAGCGGGACAGGGGTACCCAATCAGCCCCAGCATTTT,CASSGTGVPNQPQHF
NA,NA,TRBJ2-7,TRBV7-2,TGTGCCAGCAGCTTACGGGGCTCCTACGAGCAGTACTTC,CASSLRGSYEQYF
NA,NA,TRBJ1-1,TRBV18,TGTGCCAGCTCACCACCTTCACAGGGAACTGAAGCTTTCTTT,CASSPPSQGTEAFF
NA,few,TRBJ2-3,TRBV19,TGTGCCAGTAGTACTCGCACAGATACGCAGTATTTT,CASSTRTDTQYF
NA,NA,TRBJ1-1,TRBV6-2/TRBV6-3,TGTGCCAGCAGTTCTTCCCTCTCGCGGAGGAACACTGAAGCTTTCTTT,CASSSSLSRRNTEAFF
TRBD1,NA,TRBJ1-3,TRBV2,TGTGCCAGCAGAAGGGACAGGGTGTTAGGAAACACCATATATTTT,CASRRDRVLGNTIYF
NA,NA,TRBJ2-1,TRBV5-8,TGTGCCAGTCCACTTGACAATGAGCAGTTCTTC,CASPLDNEQFF
TRBD1,NA,TRBJ1-1,TRBV19,TGTGCCAGTCTGCGGGACAGGGGAAGTACTGAAGCTTTCTTT,CASLRDRGSTEAFF
NA,NA,TRBJ1-6,TRBV21-1,TGTGCCAGGGGTGACAGGGATAATTCACCCCTCCACTTT,CARGDRDNSPLHF
TRBD2,NA,TRBJ2-1,TRBV4-3,TGCGCCAGCAGCCAACTACGACTAGCGGGAGACAATGAGCAGTTCTTC,CASSQLRLAGDNEQFF
NA,NA,TRBJ2-4,TRBV10-3,TGTGCCATCAGTGTGGGGGGAAACATTCAGTACTTC,CAISVGGNIQYF
TRBD1,NA,TRBJ2-7,TRBV10-2,TGCGCCAGCAGTGAACAGGGGGGCGAGCAGTACTTC,CASSEQGGEQYF
TRBD1,NA,TRBJ1-5,TRBV19,TGTGCCAGTAGGGCGACAGGGAGTCAGCCCCAGCATTTT,CASRATGSQPQHF
TRBD2,NA,TRBJ2-1,TRBV27,TGTGCCAGCAGACCCCCCGGGACTAGCGGGGGGTTCTTC,CASRPPGTSGGFF
NA,NA,TRBJ2-1,TRBV19,TGTGCCAGTAGTGAACAGGGATGGTACAATGAGCAGTTCTTC,CASSEQGWYNEQFF
TRBD1,once,TRBJ2-1,TRBV13,TGTGCCAGCAGTCCAACAGGGGCCGGCGGTTACTACAATGAGCAGTTCTTC,CASSPTGAGGYYNEQFF
NA,NA,TRBJ1-6,TRBV27,TGTGCCAGCAGTTTATCTCTACTGAACTATAATTCACCCCTCCACTTT,CASSLSLLNYNSPLHF
TRBD1,NA,TRBJ1-5,TRBV28,TGTGCCAGCAGTCAGGGGGGTTCTCAGCCCCAGCATTTT,CASSQGGSQPQHF
TRBD2,NA,TRBJ2-1,TRBV7-2,TGTGCCAGCAGCCCTATAGCGGGAGGGCCCTACAATGAGCAGTTCTTC,CASSPIAGGPYNEQFF
NA,once,TRBJ2-3,TRBV5-1,TGCGCCAGCAGGGCAGTTAACACAGATACGCAGTATTTT,CASRAVNTDTQYF
NA,NA,TRBJ1-2,TRBV19,TGTGCCAGTAGTATTTCGGCTTTGGAGGGCTACACCTTC,CASSISALEGYTF
NA,NA,TRBJ2-6,TRBV5-1,TGCGCCAGCGCTCCCACGGGGGGGGCCAACGTCCTGACTTTC,CASAPTGGANVLTF
TRBD1,few,TRBJ2-3,TRBV7-9,TGTGCCAGCAGATTGATCCGGGACAGGGGGCGAGGTACGCAGTATTTT,CASRLIRDRGRGTQYF
TRBD1,NA,TRBJ2-5,TRBV2,TGTGCCAGCAAGGGACAGGGGGCAGAGACCCAGTACTTC,CASKGQGAETQYF
NA,NA,TRBJ2-3,TRBV21-1,TGTGCCAGCAGCGGCCCACATGGCGGGAACCCAGATACGCAGTATTTT,CASSGPHGGNPDTQYF
NA,NA,TRBJ2-7,TRBV4-1,TGCGCCAGCAGCCAACCCGCGGGGAGGATCTACGAGCAGTACTTC,CASSQPAGRIYEQYF
TRBD1,NA,TRBJ1-1,TRBV6-1,TGTGCCAGCAGTGAAGCGCTGGGACAGCGGAACACTGAAGCTTTCTTT,CASSEALGQRNTEAFF